Detailed here is one T cell receptor beta chain. The sample is drawn from a study of blood T cell repertoires in COVID-19. Background on the study: Specimens from acute and convalescent COVID-19 originated in the United States, Italy and Spain. Sample material is recorded as cDNA or gDNA derived from T cells, B-cell-depleted T cells, or PBMCs.

The CDR3 contains 13 residues. CDR1 is SGHRS and CDR2 is YFSETQ in the germline V gene. V lost 0 bases to trimming and J lost 8 bases, with 9 bases between them. Original handling: How many nucleated cells were present was estimated from reference gene primer amplification. Sequencing was performed with immunoSEQ multiplex PCR; in TCRdb, only in-frame clones are kept and a portion is missing. That table is the source of V, J and clone size, and D and trimming were worked out from the DNA. The sample lists about 250,000 clones, about 80% occurring once. This chain joins TRBV5-1 and TRBJ1-3, with a tentative D call TRBD1 (5 bases). The sample taken for sequencing was peripheral blood. This sequence was found in a woman older than 75 with acute or convalescent COVID-19. CDR3 loop: CASSLVPGDTIYF. The CDR3 DNA follows: TGCGCCAGCAGCTTGGTCCCGGGGGACACCATATATTTT.